This TCR beta chain derives from a study of blood T cell repertoires in COVID-19. At the level of the study: The United States, Italy and Spain provided the acute and convalescent COVID-19 samples. T cells, B-cell-depleted T cells, or PBMCs supplied cDNA or gDNA.

The CDR3 is made up of 15 amino acids. V was cut by 4 bases and J by 7 bases, with 15 bases left in between. CDR1 is SGHNT and CDR2 is YYREEE in the germline V gene (reference sequence). In the original analysis: The assay estimated nucleated cells by amplifying reference gene primers. Sequencing was performed with immunoSEQ multiplex PCR; in TCRdb, only in-frame clones are kept and a portion is missing. V and J calls and clone size are those listed in that table; D and trimming were worked out from the DNA. This table holds about 310,000 clones, more than 75% found once. This clonotype was sampled from a man between 50 and 59 years old with active or convalescent COVID-19. J is TRBJ1-6 and V is TRBV5-4; D gene unclear. The sample comprised peripheral blood. CDR3 loop: CASSDRGRLNSPLHF. The CDR3 DNA reads as TGTGCCAGCAGCGATCGAGGCAGACTAAATTCACCCCTCCACTTT.